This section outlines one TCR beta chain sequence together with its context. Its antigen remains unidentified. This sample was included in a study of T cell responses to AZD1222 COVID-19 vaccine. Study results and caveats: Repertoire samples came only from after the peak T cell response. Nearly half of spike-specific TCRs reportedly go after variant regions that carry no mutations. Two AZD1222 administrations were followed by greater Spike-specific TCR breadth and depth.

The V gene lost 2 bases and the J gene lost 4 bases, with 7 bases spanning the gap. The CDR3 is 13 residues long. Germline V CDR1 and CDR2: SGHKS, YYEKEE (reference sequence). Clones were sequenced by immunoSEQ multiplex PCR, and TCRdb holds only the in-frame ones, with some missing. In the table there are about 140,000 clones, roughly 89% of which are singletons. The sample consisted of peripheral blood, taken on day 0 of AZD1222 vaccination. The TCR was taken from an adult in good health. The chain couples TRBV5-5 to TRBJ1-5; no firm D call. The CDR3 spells CASSFGGNQPQHF. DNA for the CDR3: TGTGCCAGCAGCTTCGGCGGGAATCAGCCCCAGCATTTT.